One and the same sample provided the 2 T cell receptor beta chains below, sequenced in a study of T cells after posttransplantation cyclophosphamide. TCRdb's table, derived via immunoSEQ multiplex PCR, lists solely in-frame clones and lacks some. The table has around 10,000 clones, about 98% seen once. The naive gate required viable CD3+CD4+ or CD3+CD8+ cells with CCR7+CD45RA+CD45RO-CD95-CD27+CD28+ phenotype. Source material: naive CD4+ T cells sorted from PBMCs. All receptors come from a woman aged 55-70 years in good health, CMV-negative, and a related stem cell transplant donor.

The chain is built from TRBV28 and TRBJ2-7, with D perhaps TRBD1 (6 bases). The ends were cut back, 2 bases at V and 1 base at J, with 9 bases in the middle. The V gene's germline CDR1 is MDHEN and CDR2 SYDVKM. The CDR3 is 14 amino acids. CDR3: CASSLQGPSYEQYF. In nucleotides, the CDR3 is TGTGCCAGCAGTTTACAGGGGCCTTCCTACGAGCAGTACTTC.

The chain joins TRBV5-1 to TRBJ1-1, with D unclear. The CDR3 covers 13 residues. Per the germline V gene, CDR1 is SGHRS and CDR2 is YFSETQ. V lost 4 bases and J lost 4, with 11 bases in between. Here the CDR3 reads CASSTGESTEAFF. In nucleotides, the CDR3 is TGCGCCAGCAGCACCGGGGAGAGCACTGAAGCTTTCTTT.